The 15 T cell receptor beta chains presented below share a single source sample, sequenced in a study of tumor-infiltrating lymphocytes in localized non-small cell lung cancer. Sequencing used immunoSEQ multiplex PCR; TCRdb keeps in-frame clones, though not all of them. The profile shows 12,000 or so clones, approximately 80% of them singletons. The sequencing input was lung tumor tissue. These receptors were obtained from a human donor with non-small cell lung cancer.

The chain combines TRBV10-3 with TRBJ1-3; D remains unclear. Looked up from germline, CDR1 is ENHRY and CDR2 is SYGVKD. This CDR3 comprises 12 residues. The V end was cut by 4 bases, the J end by 8 bases, with 9 bases between. The CDR3 bases are TGTGCCATCAGTGCCGAGGGAGACACCATATATTTT. Residues: CAISAEGDTIYF.

The gene calls are TRBV27 and TRBJ1-2; no clear D gene. This CDR3 spans 15 amino acids. V gave up 6 bases and J gave up 2 bases, with 16 bases separating them. Germline V gene sequence: CDR1 MNHEY, CDR2 SMNVEV (reference sequence). The CDR3 nucleotides are TGTGCCAGCAGCCCTGCCCGACGGGCCAACTATGGCTACACCTTC. Its protein is CASSPARRANYGYTF.

The V call is TRBV19, the J call TRBJ1-2, with D perhaps TRBD1 (5 bases). V was pared by 8 bases and J by 8 bases, with 21 bases between. The CDR3 spans 14 residues. CDR1 is LNHDA and CDR2 is SQIVND in the germline V gene (reference sequence). In DNA, the CDR3 is TGTGCCAGTCAGGGTTCTGGACACGTCCCGGGCTACACCTTC. Amino acid sequence: CASQGSGHVPGYTF.

This clone was observed a handful of times. This chain uses TRBV10-1 with TRBJ1-1; D not certain. There are 13 residues in the CDR3. The V gene lost 6 bases and the J gene lost 3 bases, with 11 bases spanning the gap. CDR1 is WNHNN and CDR2 is SYGVQD in the germline V gene (reference sequence). CDR3 DNA sequence: TGCGCCAGCAGCGACGGACGGTACACTGAAGCTTTCTTT. Protein sequence: CASSDGRYTEAFF.

The rearrangement joins TRBV19 to TRBJ1-2; the D gene is possibly TRBD1 (5 bases). V shed 4 bases and J shed 0 bases, with 15 bases lying between them. This CDR3 spans 16 amino acids. Germline CDR1 and CDR2: LNHDA and SQIVND (reference sequence). For the CDR3, the DNA is TGTGCCAGTAGTAGAATCGACAGCACCACTAACTATGGCTACACCTTC. Translated: CASSRIDSTTNYGYTF.

The chain couples TRBV30 to TRBJ1-3; D is uncertain. The CDR3 is made up of 15 amino acids. From germline, CDR1 is GTSNPN and CDR2 SVGIG (reference sequence). Between the trimmed V and J ends, which lost 7 bases and 0 bases, there was a span of 16 bases. CDR3 loop: CASHLPRFSGNTIYF. DNA of the CDR3: TGTGCCTCCCACTTGCCTAGGTTCTCTGGAAACACCATATATTTT.

The V call is TRBV2, the J call TRBJ1-2; a weak D match, TRBD1 (5 bases). Germline CDR1 is SNHLY and CDR2 is FYNNEI. The CDR3 runs 16 residues. The germline V and J ends were trimmed by 4 bases and 4 bases, with 19 bases remaining between them. The CDR3 DNA sequence: TGTGCCAGCAGTGCCCGCGGGGACCCGTCTGGCTATGGCTACACCTTC. It yields the protein CASSARGDPSGYGYTF. The full variable domain, completed using reference TRBV2 and TRBJ1-2, is EPEVTQTPSHQVTQMGQEVILRCVPISNHLYFYWYRQILGQKVEFLVSFYNNEISEKSEIFDDQFSVERPDGSNFTLKIRSTKLEDSAMYFCASSARGDPSGYGYTFGSGTRLTVV.

V is TRBV6-5 and J is TRBJ1-1; TRBD1 agrees at 7 bases. After removal of 6 bases from V and 4 bases from J, the junction contained 8 bases not matched to a gene. The CDR3 has 14 amino acids. Germline values: CDR1 MNHEY, CDR2 SVGAGI. In DNA, the CDR3 is TGTGCCAGCAGCCACAGGGGAAGGGGCACTGAAGCTTTCTTT. This codes for CASSHRGRGTEAFF.

The CDR3 here is CASSRYLRTGTRFPATNEKLFF. The CDR3 DNA sequence: TGTGCCAGCAGCCGTTACCTTCGGACAGGGACTCGGTTCCCTGCAACTAATGAAAAACTGTTTTTT. The chain recombines TRBV9 with TRBJ1-4, with TRBD1 matching over 8 bases. Per germline, CDR1 SGDLS and CDR2 YYNGEE. The V segment lost 4 bases and the J segment 0 bases; nucleotides outside the gene matches: 23. The CDR3 runs to 22 residues. The full variable domain, rest sourced from reference TRBV9 and TRBJ1-4, is DSGVTQTPKHLITATGQRVTLRCSPRSGDLSVYWYQQSLDQGLQFLIQYYNGEERAKGNILERFSAQQFPDLHSELNLSSLELGDSALYFCASSRYLRTGTRFPATNEKLFFGSGTQLSVL.

This chain uses TRBV13 with TRBJ2-3, with a tentative D call TRBD2 (5 bases). Deletions cut 5 bases from V and 0 bases from J, with 15 bases between. Germline CDR1 PRHDT, CDR2 FYEKMQ (reference sequence). This CDR3 comprises 16 residues. The CDR3 reads CASSQSTSSSTDTQYF. The CDR3, as DNA: TGTGCCAGCAGCCAGAGTACTAGTTCGAGCACAGATACGCAGTATTTT. Drawing the rest from reference TRBV13 and TRBJ2-3, the complete variable domain is AAGVIQSPRHLIKEKRETATLKCYPIPRHDTVYWYQQGPGQDPQFLISFYEKMQSDKGSIPDRFSAQQFSDYHSELNMSSLELGDSALYFCASSQSTSSSTDTQYFGPGTRLTVL.

J is TRBJ1-2 and V is TRBV6-1; possibly TRBD1 for D (5 bases). The CDR3 totals 13 residues. Germline lookup yields CDR1 MNHNS and CDR2 SASEGT. Deletions cut 7 bases from V and 6 bases from J, with 15 bases between. This chain's CDR3 is CASTRTRSDGYTF. The CDR3 DNA sequence: TGTGCCAGCACCCGGACACGTTCGGATGGCTACACCTTC.

The rearrangement joins TRBV27 to TRBJ2-5, with 7 bases aligning to TRBD1. V trimming: 5 bases; J trimming: 2 bases; junction bases outside the gene matches: 5. The germline CDR1 and CDR2 sequences are MNHEY and SMNVEV (reference sequence). CDR3 length equals 14 residues. The DNA of the CDR3 is TGTGCCAGCAGTCCCGGACAGGTTCAAGAGACCCAGTACTTC. Translation gives CASSPGQVQETQYF.

The gene calls are TRBV5-6 and TRBJ1-1; D uncertain. The CDR3 has 14 amino acids. Germline V lookup: CDR1 SGHDT, CDR2 YYEEEE. V gave up 1 base and J gave up 4 bases, with 11 bases separating them. CDR3 in amino acids: CASSLSVLPTEAFF. The CDR3 nucleotides are TGTGCCAGCAGCTTGAGCGTCCTTCCCACTGAAGCTTTCTTT.

The chain carries TRBV19 and TRBJ2-7; a weak D match, TRBD2 (5 bases). The germline V gene encodes CDR1 LNHDA and CDR2 SQIVND (reference sequence). V lost 3 bases, J lost 4 bases, and 7 bases lay in between. This CDR3 contains 12 residues. The CDR3 sequence: CASSMGAYEQYF. CDR3 nucleotides: TGTGCCAGTAGTATGGGAGCTTACGAGCAGTACTTC.

CDR3 sequence reads: CASSTTATGANVLTF. CDR3 DNA sequence: TGTGCCAGCAGTACTACAGCGACTGGGGCCAACGTCCTGACTTTC. The gene calls are TRBV28 and TRBJ2-6; D gene uncertain. In germline, CDR1 is MDHEN, CDR2 SYDVKM. This CDR3 region has 15 residues. Trimming removed 5 bases from V and 2 bases from J, with 10 bases in between.